This T cell receptor (beta chain) emerged from a study of T cell responses to AZD1222 COVID-19 vaccine. The wider study: Pooled together were second doses at about 4 or about 12 weeks. Overall study findings and caveats: There were vaccine-associated CD4 TCRs across spike, dominant at 160-218 and 743-854. Just a handful of AZD1222 recipients tested seropositive at baseline. Nearly half of spike-specific TCRs reportedly target unmutated variant regions.

The repertoire was sequenced with immunoSEQ multiplex PCR; TCRdb's copy has only in-frame clones and lacks some. The profile covers about 130,000 clones, with under 90% appearing a single time and 6.3% taken by the ten largest. Worth noting for this clone: Antigen specificity is unknown.

The source of this sequence is an adult in good health. The specimen was peripheral blood, collected on day 0 of AZD1222 vaccination.

The CDR3 nucleotides are TGTGCCAGCAGCTTAGAAGGTGGCTACACCTTC. Protein sequence: CASSLEGGYTF. The chain links TRBV7-9 to TRBJ1-2, with D unclear. Germline loops: CDR1 SEHNR, CDR2 FQNEAQ (reference sequence). V was shortened by 1 base and J by 7 bases, with 4 bases between the two germline ends. The CDR3 is 11 amino acids. Full variable domain (missing parts from reference TRBV7-9 and TRBJ1-2): DTGVSQNPRHKITKRGQNVTFRCDPISEHNRLYWYRQTLGQGPEFLTYFQNEAQLEKSRLLSDRFSAERPKGSFSTLEIQRTEQGDSAMYLCASSLEGGYTFGSGTRLTVV.